The clone carrying this T cell receptor (beta chain) was found a few times. Its antigen remains unidentified. This CDR3 is 15 amino acids long. Trimming cost V 3 bases and J 7 bases, with 16 bases left between them. Germline assignment: CDR1 SGHNT and CDR2 YENEEA. The sample is drawn from a study of T cells in localized non-small cell lung cancer. Notes on the study in general: Researchers found a median around 59 of the top 100 tumor clones in adjacent lung. Among blood samples, higher T cell density accompanied longer overall survival.

Produced via immunoSEQ multiplex PCR; TCRdb's table is partial and in-frame only. The sample holds 2,500 to 3,000 clones, more than 20% seen once. The TCR originated in a male donor aged 60 or older with stage II lung adenocarcinoma. The chain joins TRBV11-3 to TRBJ2-1; D possibly corresponds to TRBD2 (6 bases). The sequencing here drew on lung tumor tissue, taken before any cancer treatment. CDR3 coding DNA: TGTGCCAGCAGCTTGGTGGGACTTGGTTCGAATGAGCAGTTCTTC. Its protein product is CASSLVGLGSNEQFF.